This record looks at one T cell receptor beta chain sequence and its context. The antigen it binds to is not known. The library came from 5' RACE. Each TCR library was prepared from about 4,000 ng of total RNA. For each sample, cDNA synthesis with SMARTScribe reverse transcriptase was split into eight separate reactions. During cDNA synthesis, template switching was used to introduce unique molecular identifiers that contained a 6-nucleotide sample barcode. Amplification of TCRalpha and TCRbeta cDNA involved two nested PCRs of 16 and 9 cycles, and each PCR was followed by bead purification. Before amplification, the cDNA was both treated with uracil DNA-glycosylase and purified with the QIAquick PCR purification kit. The second PCR added Illumina TruSeq-compatible adapters along with sample-specific barcodes. Library quality and concentration were checked on TapeStation and Qubit, and libraries were pooled at about 5 ng each. The pooled libraries were sequenced with 2 x 100 bp reads and custom sequencing primers on an Illumina HiSeq2500 single-index Rapid Run. Per the authors' processing: UMI-based consensus assembly with MiGEC version 1.2.6 was used to correct PCR and sequencing errors. MiXCR version 2.1.1 was used for V(D)J alignment, clonotype assembly and CDR3 extraction. Normalisation of gene usage, clonotype sharing and MAIT/NKT TCR abundance was achieved by analysing the top 1000, 10 000 and 20 000 clonotypes per sample. After downsampling to 27 000 UMIs, diversity was calculated as the inverse Simpson index using the vegan R package. Paired Mann-Whitney U tests were applied to discordant twin pairs, with Benjamini-Hochberg correction for multiple testing. Each entry corresponds to one CDR3 protein sequence from reads that TCRdb reprocessed, and DNA is not given. The V and J calls and clone size come from TCRdb's table, not from the authors' own analysis. This sample's records show 300,000 to 400,000 distinct CDR3 sequences. The top ten clonotypes cover around 2% of the sample.

This sample was taken from a study of monozygotic twins with inflammatory bowel disease (dated by TCRdb to about 2019). General notes on the study: The complete study included approximately 28 monozygotic twin pairs: 19 IBD-discordant Danish pairs and nine German pairs, of which four were IBD-concordant and five were IBD-discordant. Within discordant pairs, disease-associated traits were sought mainly by comparing IBD patients with their genetically identical healthy co-twins. Each individual had, on average, about 151 000 unique TCRalpha sequences and 181 000 unique TCRbeta sequences available for analysis. What the study reported, not specific to this receptor: Distinction between different T cell subtypes could not be achieved in the analysis. The results gave no support for a single strong signal or clonotype linked to IBD. Background noise and inter-individual variability may have been introduced into the repertoires by the differing immunosuppressive treatments among patients. IBD patients shared fewer clonotypes with other individuals than healthy twins did, most markedly in patients showing signs of disease activity. TCRbeta repertoire diversity, by inverse Simpson index, was decreased in IBD patients compared with their healthy co-twins. Repertoire similarity did not differ between concordant and discordant twins, which could be due to limited statistical power.

From each donor, a roughly 2.7 ml peripheral blood sample was collected into PAXgene tubes and kept at -80 degrees C. Without T cell sorting, total RNA was isolated from whole blood using the PAXgene blood miRNA kit on an automated QIAcube. Peripheral blood from monozygotic twin pairs, either concordant or discordant for inflammatory bowel disease, underwent deep TCRalpha and TCRbeta repertoire profiling that used unique molecular barcoding. Smoking habits were recorded for all twin pairs, with individuals classified as current, former or never smokers. This TCR was recovered from a human donor with ulcerative colitis or Crohn's disease, or a healthy co-twin of an affected twin (not recorded which). Sequenced material: blood.

The CDR3 is CASSSWGKLGQLQETQYF. The V and J segments used are TRBV5-1 and TRBJ2-5; the D gene TCRdb calls, TRBD1, cannot be checked with no DNA. The CDR3 spans 18 residues, from the cysteine through the phenylalanine. No DNA was logged. Reading the germline V gene gives CDR1 SGHRS and CDR2 YFSETQ.